One sample yielded the 21 T cell receptor beta chains listed below, sequenced in a study of cytomegalovirus exposure and HLA in healthy donors. Vbeta (60) and Jbeta (13) primers were used in the PCR. Profiled with immunoSEQ multiplex PCR; TCRdb holds only in-frame clones, not every one. Of about 170,000 clones in the sample, approximately 80% are singletons; the top ten hold 4.5% to 5.5%. The sequenced sample consisted of PBMCs. Receptors originate from a young man in good health and CMV-seronegative.

This chain links TRBV7-3 with TRBJ2-2; 13 bases agree with TRBD2. V was pared by 2 bases and J by 1 base, with 7 bases of the junction left unmatched. The germline CDR1 and CDR2 sequences are SGHTA and FQGTGA. CDR3 length equals 19 residues. In nucleotides, the CDR3 is TGTGCCAGCAGCTTACAACCTGGGACTAGCGGGGTGAACACCGGGGAGCTGTTTTTT. Translating gives CASSLQPGTSGVNTGELFF.

V usage is TRBV2 and J usage is TRBJ1-4; possible D gene TRBD1, 5 bases. The germline V gene encodes CDR1 SNHLY and CDR2 FYNNEI. The CDR3 extends over 15 amino acids. V gave up 8 bases and J gave up 13 bases, with 26 bases separating them. The CDR3 nucleotides are TGTGCCAGCGAATTGGGGCAGGCAGGGCGAAAGGGACTGTTTTTT. Translation gives CASELGQAGRKGLFF.

The chain couples TRBV7-9 to TRBJ2-1; 11 bases align to TRBD2. The CDR3 is made up of 17 amino acids. Trimming cost V 4 bases and J 5 bases; bases outside gene matches: 10. Germline V gives CDR1 SEHNR, CDR2 FQNEAQ (reference sequence). The CDR3 coding sequence is TGTGCCAGCAGCTCACTTCCGGGACTAGCGGATCACAATGAGCAGTTCTTC. Translation: CASSSLPGLADHNEQFF.

The table lists this clone with a count of one. V usage is TRBV10-3 and J usage is TRBJ1-2; D may be TRBD1 (5 bases). The CDR3 has 13 amino acids. The germline V gene encodes CDR1 ENHRY and CDR2 SYGVKD. V was pared by 10 bases and J by 6 bases, with 18 bases between. The CDR3 region is CATYGTPRHGYTF. The CDR3 region has the DNA TGTGCCACCTACGGGACTCCAAGGCATGGCTACACCTTC.

The rearrangement uses TRBV27 and TRBJ2-3; the match to TRBD1 covers 7 bases. Germline V gene lookup returns CDR1 MNHEY and CDR2 SMNVEV (reference sequence). V lost 4 bases to trimming and J lost 3 bases; unmatched junction nucleotides: 4. CDR3 length: 14 residues. CDR3 sequence (DNA): TGTGCCAGCAGTTCCTCCAGGGGGACAGATACGCAGTATTTT. It yields the protein CASSSSRGTDTQYF.

The chain employs TRBV4-2 and TRBJ2-7; TRBD2 agrees at 9 bases. Germline V gene data show CDR1 as LGHNA and CDR2 as YNFKEQ. This CDR3 region has 15 residues. Trimming cost V 0 bases and J 0 bases; bases outside gene matches: 0. The CDR3, as DNA: TGTGCCAGCAGCCAAGAGACTAGCGGCTCCTACGAGCAGTACTTC. Translation gives CASSQETSGSYEQYF.

The CDR3 sequence: CASSQELSSGANVLTF. In DNA, the CDR3 is TGTGCCAGCAGCCAAGAGTTGTCATCTGGGGCCAACGTCCTGACTTTC. The chain is built from TRBV4-2 and TRBJ2-6, with D unresolved. V was shortened by 0 bases and J by 1 base, with 7 bases between the two germline ends. Per the germline V gene, CDR1 is LGHNA and CDR2 is YNFKEQ. The CDR3 length is 16 residues.

J is TRBJ1-2 and V is TRBV10-3, with D tentatively TRBD1 (6 bases). Trimming stripped 2 bases from V and 4 bases from J, with 14 bases between. The CDR3 totals 15 residues. Germline assignment: CDR1 ENHRY and CDR2 SYGVKD. The CDR3 reads CAISETPGVTYGYTF. DNA for the CDR3: TGTGCCATCAGTGAGACCCCAGGGGTCACCTATGGCTACACCTTC.

V and J are TRBV12-5 and TRBJ2-3, with a possible D match to TRBD2 (6 bases). CDR3 length equals 16 residues. Germline CDR1 LGHNT, CDR2 FRNRAP. V was trimmed by 1 base and J by 0 bases, leaving 11 bases between them. CDR3 in DNA: TGTGCTAGTGGTTTGGCACCCGGGAGTAGCACAGATACGCAGTATTTT. It encodes CASGLAPGSSTDTQYF.

V and J are TRBV5-6 and TRBJ1-6, with no clear D. CDR1 is SGHDT, CDR2 YYEEEE, per germline. The CDR3 loop spans 14 amino acids. Trimming removed 0 bases from V and 9 bases from J, with 10 bases in between. CDR3 protein: CASSLAAAGSPLHF. CDR3 DNA: TGTGCCAGCAGCTTGGCCGCCGCGGGTTCACCCCTCCACTTT. Based on the CDR3 plus reference TRBV5-6 and TRBJ1-6, the full variable domain is DAGVTQSPTHLIKTRGQQVTLRCSPKSGHDTVSWYQQALGQGPQFIFQYYEEEERQRGNFPDRFSGHQFPNYSSELNVNALLLGDSALYLCASSLAAAGSPLHFGNGTRLTVT.

This chain connects TRBV2 to TRBJ1-1; TRBD1 is a possible D gene (6 bases). The ends were cut back, 3 bases at V and 7 bases at J, with 12 bases in the middle. This CDR3 region has 13 residues. Germline CDR1 SNHLY, CDR2 FYNNEI. The CDR3 DNA is TGTGCCAGCAGTGACTTCAGGGGTGGTGAAGCTTTCTTT. It yields the protein CASSDFRGGEAFF.

The rearrangement uses TRBV19 and TRBJ1-2, with 10 nucleotides matching TRBD1. The CDR3 runs 13 residues. In germline, CDR1 is LNHDA, CDR2 SQIVND (reference sequence). V was clipped by 4 bases and J by 14 bases; unmatched bases: 10. Written as DNA, the CDR3 is TGTGCCAGTAGTACTACGCCCCGGACAGGGGGGACCTTC. Its protein product is CASSTTPRTGGTF.

The rearrangement joins TRBV27 to TRBJ2-7; 7 bases match TRBD2. The CDR3 extends over 15 amino acids. The germline gives CDR1 MNHEY, CDR2 SMNVEV (reference sequence). The ends lost 2 bases at V and 5 bases at J; junction bases unmatched: 9. The CDR3 protein is CASSLGGRGVDEQYF. In nucleotides, the CDR3 is TGTGCCAGCAGTTTAGGTGGGAGGGGTGTAGACGAGCAGTACTTC.

The J gene is TRBJ2-5, the V gene TRBV6-5; D unclear. CDR3 length equals 12 residues. Trimming removed 6 bases at V and 1 base at J, with 6 bases between. In germline, CDR1 is MNHEY, CDR2 SVGAGI. CDR3: CASSRAQETQYF. In nucleotides, the CDR3 is TGTGCCAGCAGCCGCGCCCAAGAGACCCAGTACTTC.

In its sample, this clone was seen a few times. V and J are TRBV10-3 and TRBJ1-5; 7 bases fit TRBD1. Germline CDR1 ENHRY, CDR2 SYGVKD. CDR3 length equals 15 residues. Losses at the gene ends were 6 bases for V and 5 bases for J; bases not matched to a gene: 10. CDR3 amino acids: CAIRDGQAGDQPQHF. CDR3 bases: TGTGCCATCAGGGATGGACAGGCCGGGGATCAGCCCCAGCATTTT.

This clone showed up just once. J is TRBJ2-3 and V is TRBV7-2; possible D gene TRBD2, 5 bases. The CDR3 runs to 15 residues. Germline CDR1 and CDR2: SGHTA and FQGNSA. Between the trimmed V and J ends, which lost 2 bases and 2 bases, there was a span of 11 bases. This CDR3 reads CASSLRTGTTDTQYF. The CDR3 DNA reads as TGTGCCAGCAGCTTAAGGACGGGAACCACAGATACGCAGTATTTT.

The chain joins TRBV6-5 to TRBJ1-2, with 7 bases that match TRBD1. With V trimmed by 6 bases and J by 5 bases, 9 bases remained unmatched. Germline assignment: CDR1 MNHEY and CDR2 SVGAGI. The CDR3 extends over 14 amino acids. The CDR3 bases are TGTGCCAGCAGGCCGGGACAGAGGGATTATGGCTACACCTTC. Its translation: CASRPGQRDYGYTF.

The chain couples TRBV5-1 to TRBJ1-4; D possibly corresponds to TRBD1 (5 bases). Germline assignment: CDR1 SGHRS and CDR2 YFSETQ. Trimming took off 5 bases at V and 0 bases at J, with 11 bases between the two ends. The CDR3 is 15 amino acids. For the CDR3, the DNA is TGCGCCAGCAGTAGGACACCGGCAACTAATGAAAAACTGTTTTTT. It specifies CASSRTPATNEKLFF.

V usage is TRBV9 and J usage is TRBJ2-2; D is possibly TRBD1 (5 bases). The CDR3 length is 15 residues. Trimming took 5 bases from V and 7 from J, leaving 18 bases between them. CDR1 and CDR2 (germline): SGDLS, YYNGEE. DNA of the CDR3: TGTGCCAGCAGTCCCCAGGGCCAGGTGCTCGGGGAGCTGTTTTTT. It encodes CASSPQGQVLGELFF.

This sequence joins TRBV19 and TRBJ1-2; TRBD1 aligns across 10 bases. J gave up 4 bases and V 5 bases, and 7 bases lay outside the gene matches. The CDR3 is 15 amino acids. CDR1 and CDR2 (germline): LNHDA, SQIVND (reference sequence). The CDR3 is CASSSRQGASYGYTF. CDR3 DNA: TGTGCCAGTAGTTCCCGACAGGGGGCGAGCTATGGCTACACCTTC.

The rearrangement uses TRBV18 and TRBJ1-2; D gene uncertain. The CDR3 length is 13 residues. The V gene lost 3 bases and the J gene lost 7 bases, with 12 bases spanning the gap. In germline, CDR1 is KGHSH, CDR2 LQKENI. CDR3 nucleotide sequence: TGTGCCAGCTCACCTCATTCCCAGGCTGGCTACACCTTC. This translates into CASSPHSQAGYTF.